The 5 T cell receptor beta chains presented below share a single source sample, sequenced in a study of multiple sclerosis patients with progressive multifocal leukoencephalopathy. Time point of the sample: five to six months of natalizumab therapy. The protocol was immunoSEQ multiplex PCR, while the TCRdb copy is restricted to in-frame clones and leaves out a portion. This sample has tens of thousands of clones; roughly 90% occur once, and the top ten carry over 1.2%. Sequenced here: PBMCs, sampled from a patient treated with natalizumab. The receptors derive from a human donor with multiple sclerosis.

CDR3 loop: CASSAEPGLGNPEQFF. The CDR3 nucleotides are TGCGCCAGCAGCGCGGAACCGGGACTAGGTAATCCTGAGCAGTTCTTC. This chain connects TRBV5-1 to TRBJ2-1; 8 nucleotides line up with TRBD2. The germline CDR1 and CDR2 sequences are SGHRS and YFSETQ. Germline trimming cut 4 bases from V and 9 bases from J; bases unmatched to any gene: 15. CDR3 length equals 16 residues.

This chain joins TRBV28 and TRBJ1-4; 9 nucleotides agree with TRBD1. The length of the CDR3 is 14 residues. V lost 5 bases and J lost 6; bases outside the gene matches: 4. Germline V gene lookup returns CDR1 MDHEN and CDR2 SYDVKM. This CDR3 is CASSGTGSHEKLFF. As DNA, the CDR3 is TGTGCCAGCAGTGGGACAGGGTCGCATGAAAAACTGTTTTTT.

V gene TRBV7-9 combines with J gene TRBJ2-5; a possible D gene is TRBD2 (5 bases). Trimming removed 3 bases from V and 4 bases from J, with 12 bases in between. Germline assignment: CDR1 SEHNR and CDR2 FQNEAQ (reference sequence). The CDR3 is 14 residues long. Written as DNA, the CDR3 is TGTGCCAGCAGCTTCGTCACTAGTCGAGAGACCCAGTACTTC. This sequence encodes CASSFVTSRETQYF.

The CDR3 sequence is CASSRTGPGNTIYF. CDR3 DNA: TGTGCCAGCAGCCGGACAGGGCCCGGAAACACCATATATTTT. J is TRBJ1-3 and V is TRBV7-8; 8 bases align to TRBD1. The V gene's germline CDR1 is SGHVS and CDR2 FQNEAQ. The CDR3 is 14 residues long. V lost 5 bases and J lost 4; bases outside the gene matches: 4.

This sequence joins TRBV5-1 and TRBJ1-1, with D uncertain. Germline V gene lookup returns CDR1 SGHRS and CDR2 YFSETQ. The CDR3 is 15 residues long. V was shortened by 5 bases and J by 2 bases, with 16 bases between the two germline ends. The CDR3 nucleotides are TGCGCCAGCAGATCGGCCGGGGTTCGAAACACTGAAGCTTTCTTT. This translates into CASRSAGVRNTEAFF.